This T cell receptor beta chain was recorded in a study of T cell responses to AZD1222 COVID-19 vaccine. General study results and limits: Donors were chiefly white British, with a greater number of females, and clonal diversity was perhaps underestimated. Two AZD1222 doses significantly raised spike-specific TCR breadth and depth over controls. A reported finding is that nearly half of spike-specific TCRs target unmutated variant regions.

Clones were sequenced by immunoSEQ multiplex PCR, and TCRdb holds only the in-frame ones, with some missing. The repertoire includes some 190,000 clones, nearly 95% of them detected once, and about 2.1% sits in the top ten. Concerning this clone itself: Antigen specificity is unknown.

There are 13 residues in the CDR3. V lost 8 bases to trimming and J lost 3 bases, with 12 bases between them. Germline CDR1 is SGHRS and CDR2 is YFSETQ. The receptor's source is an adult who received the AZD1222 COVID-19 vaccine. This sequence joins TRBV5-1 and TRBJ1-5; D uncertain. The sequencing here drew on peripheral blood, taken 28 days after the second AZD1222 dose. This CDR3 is CASAQGINQPQHF. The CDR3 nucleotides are TGCGCCAGTGCACAAGGAATCAATCAGCCCCAGCATTTT.